This TCR beta chain was obtained from a study of breast tumors, draining lymph nodes, adjacent tissues. Germline values: CDR1 SGHNT, CDR2 YYREEE (reference sequence). Trimming shortened V by 0 bases and J by 3 bases, and 12 bases separated the two germline ends. There are 15 residues in the CDR3. This clonotype was detected ten times or more. Its antigen is still unknown. In TCRdb, the multiplex PCR reads were re-called with MiXCR into one record per CDR3 protein. Among around 130,000 distinct CDR3 sequences listed, just under 20% were seen once. Axillary draining lymph nodes of breast cancer patients supplied the node samples. Study-wide results and limits: Data only fit, rather than demonstrated, lymph node origin of most tumor T cells. Findings are consistent with lymph node origin and intratumoral expansion of most tumor T cells. Tumor repertoires ranked between lymph nodes and nontumor tissue in diversity, with V and J gene preferences.

This receptor was identified in a female donor with breast cancer. Some clones in this sample may be carry-over from other donors' samples. The sample consisted of axillary lymph node tissue. J is TRBJ2-5 and V is TRBV5-4, with a weak D call TRBD2 (6 bases). CDR3 in amino acids: CASSLVGGRKETQYF. The CDR3 region has the DNA TGTGCCAGCAGCTTGGTGGGAGGAAGAAAAGAGACCCAGTACTTC.